The 7 T cell receptor beta chains below were found in one sample sequenced in a study of blood T cells in healthy people across ages. A second PCR of 7 to 11 cycles used a sample-barcoded 5' primer and a J-beta primer mix. TCRdb independently ran MiXCR on the 5' RACE reads; one entry per CDR3 protein. The sample yields approximately 800,000 distinct CDR3 sequences, about 55% seen once. Sequenced input: blood. These receptors were obtained from a man at least 80 years old in good health.

J is TRBJ2-7 and V is TRBV6-5, with D possibly matching TRBD2 (5 bases). The ends were cut back, 8 bases at V and 2 bases at J, with 13 bases in the middle. The germline V gene encodes CDR1 MNHEY and CDR2 SVGAGI. This CDR3 region has 13 residues. This CDR3 is CASWETLTYEQYF. The CDR3 DNA reads TGTGCCAGCTGGGAGACACTGACCTACGAGCAGTACTTC.

The chain employs TRBV19 and TRBJ2-1; D is unresolved. The CDR3 totals 13 residues. With 4 bases removed from V and 4 bases from J, the gap between germline ends came to 8 bases. CDR1 is LNHDA, CDR2 SQIVND, per germline (reference sequence). CDR3 DNA sequence: TGTGCCAGTAGTAGAGACGGATACAATGAGCAGTTCTTC. As protein: CASSRDGYNEQFF.

The V gene is TRBV6-2 or TRBV6-3, the J gene TRBJ1-1; 8 bases are shared with TRBD1. V lost 5 bases, J lost 4 bases, and 9 bases stayed unmatched. Germline V gives CDR1 MNHEY, CDR2 SVGEGT. The CDR3 totals 15 residues. CDR3 loop: CASSDQGAQGTEAFF. In nucleotides, the CDR3 is TGTGCCAGCAGTGACCAGGGGGCGCAGGGCACTGAAGCTTTCTTT.

This clonotype came up a few times. The rearrangement uses TRBV20-1 and TRBJ2-7, with 7 nucleotides matching TRBD2. The CDR3 sequence is 15 residues long. The trim removed 8 bases at V and 4 bases at J, leaving 17 bases unmatched. Looked up from germline, CDR1 is DFQATT and CDR2 is SNEGSKA (reference sequence). Here the CDR3 reads CSPTGLMAVDYEQYF. CDR3 bases: TGCAGTCCGACGGGACTAATGGCCGTAGATTACGAGCAGTACTTC.

V usage is TRBV4-1 and J usage is TRBJ2-5; weak D call: TRBD1 (5 bases). With the DNA end fitting TRBJ2-7 better, the J assignment may be wrong. Germline CDR1 is MGHRA and CDR2 is YSYEKL. The CDR3 length is 15 residues. In DNA, the CDR3 is TGCGCCAGCAGCCAAGACTTCCAGGGCTACTACGAGCAGTACTTC. Encoded protein: CASSQDFQGYYEQYF.

This rearrangement joins TRBV3-1 to TRBJ2-1; 10 nucleotides line up with TRBD2. V gave up 3 bases and J gave up 9 bases; unmatched junction bases: 5. The CDR3 is 14 amino acids. CDR1 is LGHDT and CDR2 is YNNKEL in the germline V gene (reference sequence). The CDR3 sequence is CASSQGTSVSEQFF. The CDR3 DNA is TGTGCCAGCAGCCAGGGGACTAGCGTTAGTGAGCAGTTCTTC.

This clonotype was seen a few times. The chain couples TRBV28 to TRBJ2-7; 10 bases match TRBD2. The CDR3 consists of 14 residues. V gave up 8 bases and J gave up 5 bases; unmatched junction bases: 9. Germline V gene lookup returns CDR1 MDHEN and CDR2 SYDVKM. CDR3 amino acids: CASLGLAPGHEQYF. CDR3 DNA sequence: TGTGCCAGCCTGGGACTAGCGCCCGGGCACGAGCAGTACTTC.